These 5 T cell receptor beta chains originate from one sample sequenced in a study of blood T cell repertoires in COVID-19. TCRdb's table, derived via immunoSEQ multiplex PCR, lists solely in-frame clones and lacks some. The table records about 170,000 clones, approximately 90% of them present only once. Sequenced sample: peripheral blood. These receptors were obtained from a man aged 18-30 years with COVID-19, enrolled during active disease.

CDR3: CASSFSRNEQFF. As DNA, the CDR3 is TGTGCCAGCAGCTTTTCGAGGAATGAGCAGTTCTTC. The chain joins TRBV5-4 to TRBJ2-1, with no clear D. V was clipped by 2 bases and J by 7 bases, with 7 bases between them. The CDR3 contains 12 residues. Germline CDR1 is SGHNT and CDR2 is YYREEE (reference sequence).

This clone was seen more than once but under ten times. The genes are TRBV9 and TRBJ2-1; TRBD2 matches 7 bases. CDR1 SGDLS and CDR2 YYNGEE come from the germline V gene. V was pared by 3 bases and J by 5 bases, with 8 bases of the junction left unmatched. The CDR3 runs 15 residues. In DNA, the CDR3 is TGTGCCAGCAGCGAAACCGGGACTATAGACAATGAGCAGTTCTTC. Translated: CASSETGTIDNEQFF.

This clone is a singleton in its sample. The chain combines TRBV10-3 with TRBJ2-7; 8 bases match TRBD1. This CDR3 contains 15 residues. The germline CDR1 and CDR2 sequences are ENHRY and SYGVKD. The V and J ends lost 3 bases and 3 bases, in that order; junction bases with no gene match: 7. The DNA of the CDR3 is TGTGCCATCAGTGACAGGGACAGGAACTACTACGAGCAGTACTTC. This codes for CAISDRDRNYYEQYF.

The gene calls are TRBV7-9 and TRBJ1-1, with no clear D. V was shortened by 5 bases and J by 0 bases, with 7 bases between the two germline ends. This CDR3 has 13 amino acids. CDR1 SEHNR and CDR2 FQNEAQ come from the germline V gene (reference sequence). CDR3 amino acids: CASSPIMNTEAFF. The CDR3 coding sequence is TGTGCCAGCAGCCCAATCATGAACACTGAAGCTTTCTTT.

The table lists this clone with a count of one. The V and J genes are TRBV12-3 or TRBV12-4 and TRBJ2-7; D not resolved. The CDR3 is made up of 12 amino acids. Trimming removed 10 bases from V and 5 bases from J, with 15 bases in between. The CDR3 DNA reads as TGTGCCACCACAGTTTATCCGAACGAGCAGTACTTC. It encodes CATTVYPNEQYF.